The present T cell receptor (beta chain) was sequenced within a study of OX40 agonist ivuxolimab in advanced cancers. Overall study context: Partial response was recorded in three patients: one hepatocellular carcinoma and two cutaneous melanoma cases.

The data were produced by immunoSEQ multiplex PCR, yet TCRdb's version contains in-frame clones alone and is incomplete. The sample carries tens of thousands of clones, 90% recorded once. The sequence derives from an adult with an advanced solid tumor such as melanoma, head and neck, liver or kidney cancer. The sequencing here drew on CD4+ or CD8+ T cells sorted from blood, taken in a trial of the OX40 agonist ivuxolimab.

The DNA of the CDR3 is TGTGCCAGCAGTTCCCACTGGAATCAGCCCCAGCATTTT. Translated: CASSSHWNQPQHF. The chain couples TRBV11-3 to TRBJ1-5; D uncertain. The CDR3 has 13 residues. Germline CDR1 is SGHNT and CDR2 is YENEEA. Between the trimmed V and J ends, which lost 6 bases and 4 bases, there was a span of 10 bases. The full variable domain, its missing parts supplied by reference TRBV11-3 and TRBJ1-5, is EAGVVQSPRYKIIEKKQPVAFWCNPISGHNTLYWYLQNLGQGPELLIRYENEEAVDDSQLPKDRFSAERLKGVDSTLKIQPAELGDSAVYLCASSSHWNQPQHFGDGTRLSIL.